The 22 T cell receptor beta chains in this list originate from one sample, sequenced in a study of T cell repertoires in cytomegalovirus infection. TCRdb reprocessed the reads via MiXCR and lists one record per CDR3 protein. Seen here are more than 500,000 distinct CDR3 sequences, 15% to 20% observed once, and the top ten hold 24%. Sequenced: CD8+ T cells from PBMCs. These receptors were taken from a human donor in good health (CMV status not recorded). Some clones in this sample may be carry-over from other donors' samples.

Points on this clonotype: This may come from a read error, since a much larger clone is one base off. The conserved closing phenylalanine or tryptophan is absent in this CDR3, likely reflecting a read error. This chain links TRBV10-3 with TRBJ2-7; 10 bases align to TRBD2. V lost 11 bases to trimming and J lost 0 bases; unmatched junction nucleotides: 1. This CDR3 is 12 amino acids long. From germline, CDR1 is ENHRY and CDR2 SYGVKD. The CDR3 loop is CASSGGSYEQYL. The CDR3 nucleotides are TGTGCCTCTAGCGGGGGCTCCTACGAGCAGTACTTA.

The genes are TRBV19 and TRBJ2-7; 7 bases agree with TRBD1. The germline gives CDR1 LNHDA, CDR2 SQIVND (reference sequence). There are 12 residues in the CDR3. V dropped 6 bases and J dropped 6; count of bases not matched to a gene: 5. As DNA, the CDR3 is TGTGCCAGTAGATCCGGACAGGCCGAGCAGTACTTC. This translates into CASRSGQAEQYF. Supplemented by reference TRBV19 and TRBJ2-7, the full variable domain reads DGGITQSPKYLFRKEGQNVTLSCEQNLNHDAMYWYRQDPGQGLRLIYYSQIVNDFQKGDIAEGYSVSREKKESFPLTVTSAQKNPTAFYLCASRSGQAEQYFGPGTRLTVT.

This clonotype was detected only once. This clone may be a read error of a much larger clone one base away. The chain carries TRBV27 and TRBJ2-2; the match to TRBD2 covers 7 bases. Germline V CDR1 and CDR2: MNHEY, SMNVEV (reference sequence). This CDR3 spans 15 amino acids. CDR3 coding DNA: TGTGCCAGCAGTTGGCTAGCGGCGAACACCAGGGAGCTGTTTTTT. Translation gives CASSWLAANTRELFF.

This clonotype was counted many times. DNA of the CDR3: TGTGCCAGTAGTGTCATGACACTTAGCAATCAGCCCCAGCATTTT. Its protein product is CASSVMTLSNQPQHF. The genes are TRBV19 and TRBJ1-5; unclear D gene. The CDR3 is 15 amino acids. Germline V lookup: CDR1 LNHDA, CDR2 SQIVND (reference sequence). Trimming left V 5 bases short and J 0 bases short, with 11 bases between.

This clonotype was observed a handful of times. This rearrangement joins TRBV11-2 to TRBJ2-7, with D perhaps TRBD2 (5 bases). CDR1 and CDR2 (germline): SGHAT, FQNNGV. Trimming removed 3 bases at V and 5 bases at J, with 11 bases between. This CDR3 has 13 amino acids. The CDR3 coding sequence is TGTGCCAGCAGCTTCTGGCGAGCGGACGAGCAGTACTTC. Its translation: CASSFWRADEQYF.

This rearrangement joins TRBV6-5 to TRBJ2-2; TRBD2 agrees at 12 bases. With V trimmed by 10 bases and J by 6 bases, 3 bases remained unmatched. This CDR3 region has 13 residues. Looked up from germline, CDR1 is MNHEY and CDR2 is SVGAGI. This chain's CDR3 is CATRLAGAGELFF. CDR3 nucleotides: TGTGCCACCCGACTAGCGGGAGCCGGGGAGCTGTTTTTT.

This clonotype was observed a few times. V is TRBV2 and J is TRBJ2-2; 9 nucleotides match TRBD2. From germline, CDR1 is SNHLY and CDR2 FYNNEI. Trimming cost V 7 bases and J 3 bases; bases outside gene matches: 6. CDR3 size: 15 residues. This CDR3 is CASKEGGRDTGELFF. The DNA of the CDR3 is TGTGCCAGCAAAGAAGGCGGGAGGGACACCGGGGAGCTGTTTTTT.

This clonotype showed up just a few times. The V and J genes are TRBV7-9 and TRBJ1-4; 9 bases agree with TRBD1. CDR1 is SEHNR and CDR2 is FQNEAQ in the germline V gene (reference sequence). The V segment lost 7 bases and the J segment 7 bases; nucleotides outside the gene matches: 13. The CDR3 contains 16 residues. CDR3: CASNLNTGGIGEKLFF. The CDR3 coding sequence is TGTGCCAGCAACCTCAACACAGGGGGCATTGGTGAAAAACTGTTTTTT.

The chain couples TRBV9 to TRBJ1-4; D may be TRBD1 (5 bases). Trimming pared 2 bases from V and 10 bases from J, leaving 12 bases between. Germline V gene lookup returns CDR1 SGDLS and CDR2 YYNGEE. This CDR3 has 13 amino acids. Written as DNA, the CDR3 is TGTGCCAGCAGCGTCGGGACGCAGGGAAAACTGTTTTTT. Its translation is CASSVGTQGKLFF.

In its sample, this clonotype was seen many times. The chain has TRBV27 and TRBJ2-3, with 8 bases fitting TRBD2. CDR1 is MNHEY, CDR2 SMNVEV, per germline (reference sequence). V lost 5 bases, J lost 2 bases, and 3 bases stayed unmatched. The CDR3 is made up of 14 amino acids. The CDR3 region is CASSSGRVTDTQYF. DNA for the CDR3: TGTGCCAGCAGTAGCGGGAGAGTCACAGATACGCAGTATTTT.

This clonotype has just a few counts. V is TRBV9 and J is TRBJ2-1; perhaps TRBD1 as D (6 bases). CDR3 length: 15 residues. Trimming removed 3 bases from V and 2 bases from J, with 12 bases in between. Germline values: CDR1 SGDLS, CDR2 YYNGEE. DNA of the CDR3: TGTGCCAGCAGCGCACAGGGTAGTCCCTACAATGAGCAGTTCTTC. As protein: CASSAQGSPYNEQFF.

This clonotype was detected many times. CDR3 amino acids: CASSLQATGELFF. The CDR3 bases are TGTGCCAGCAGTTTGCAGGCCACCGGGGAGCTGTTTTTT. This chain uses TRBV27 with TRBJ2-2; D not resolved. The CDR3 contains 13 residues. Per the germline V gene, CDR1 is MNHEY and CDR2 is SMNVEV (reference sequence). V dropped 3 bases and J dropped 4 bases, with 6 bases sitting between them.

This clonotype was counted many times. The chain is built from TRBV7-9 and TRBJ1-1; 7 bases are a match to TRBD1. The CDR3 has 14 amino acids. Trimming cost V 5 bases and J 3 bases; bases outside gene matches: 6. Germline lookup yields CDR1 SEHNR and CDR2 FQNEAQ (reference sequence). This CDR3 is CASSDPDRDTEAFF. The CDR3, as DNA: TGTGCCAGCAGCGATCCCGACAGGGACACTGAAGCTTTCTTT.

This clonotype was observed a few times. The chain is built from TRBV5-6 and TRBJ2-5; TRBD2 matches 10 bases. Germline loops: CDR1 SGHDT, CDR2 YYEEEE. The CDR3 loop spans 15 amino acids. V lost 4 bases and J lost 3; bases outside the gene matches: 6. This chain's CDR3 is CASSRGLAVKETQYF. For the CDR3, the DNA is TGTGCCAGCAGCCGCGGACTAGCGGTAAAAGAGACCCAGTACTTC. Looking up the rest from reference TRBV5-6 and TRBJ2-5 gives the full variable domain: DAGVTQSPTHLIKTRGQQVTLRCSPKSGHDTVSWYQQALGQGPQFIFQYYEEEERQRGNFPDRFSGHQFPNYSSELNVNALLLGDSALYLCASSRGLAVKETQYFGPGTRLLVL.

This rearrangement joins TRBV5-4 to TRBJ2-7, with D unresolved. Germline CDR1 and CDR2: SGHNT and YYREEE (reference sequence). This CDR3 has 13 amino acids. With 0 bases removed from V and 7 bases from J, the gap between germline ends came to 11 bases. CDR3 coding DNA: TGTGCCAGCAGCTTGGACGCCAGCACGGAGCAGTACTTC. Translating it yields CASSLDASTEQYF.

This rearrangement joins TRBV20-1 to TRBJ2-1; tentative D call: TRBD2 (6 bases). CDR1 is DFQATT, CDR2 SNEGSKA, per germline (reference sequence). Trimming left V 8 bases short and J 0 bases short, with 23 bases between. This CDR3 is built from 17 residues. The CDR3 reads CSTYHGGEGGSYNEQFF. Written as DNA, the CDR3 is TGCAGTACCTATCACGGGGGAGAGGGAGGCTCCTACAATGAGCAGTTCTTC.

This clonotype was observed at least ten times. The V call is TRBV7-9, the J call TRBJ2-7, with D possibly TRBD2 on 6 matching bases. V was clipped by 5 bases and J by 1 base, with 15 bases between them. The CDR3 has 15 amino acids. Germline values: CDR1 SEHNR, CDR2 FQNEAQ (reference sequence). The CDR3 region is CASSGTGGFSYEQYF. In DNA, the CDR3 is TGTGCCAGCAGCGGTACCGGGGGTTTTTCCTACGAGCAGTACTTC.

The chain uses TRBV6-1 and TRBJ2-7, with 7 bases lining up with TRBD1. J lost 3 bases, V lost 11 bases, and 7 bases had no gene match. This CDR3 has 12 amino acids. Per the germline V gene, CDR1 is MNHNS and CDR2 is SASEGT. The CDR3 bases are TGTGCCGGGAAGGACAGGTTCTACGAGCAGTACTTC. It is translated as CAGKDRFYEQYF.

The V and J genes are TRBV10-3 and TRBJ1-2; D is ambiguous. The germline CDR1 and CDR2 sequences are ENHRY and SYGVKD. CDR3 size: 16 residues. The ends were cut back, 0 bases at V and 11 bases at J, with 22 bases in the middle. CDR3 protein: CAISESDGSVLWRYTF. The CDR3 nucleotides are TGTGCCATCAGTGAGTCTGACGGGAGTGTTCTATGGCGTTACACCTTC.

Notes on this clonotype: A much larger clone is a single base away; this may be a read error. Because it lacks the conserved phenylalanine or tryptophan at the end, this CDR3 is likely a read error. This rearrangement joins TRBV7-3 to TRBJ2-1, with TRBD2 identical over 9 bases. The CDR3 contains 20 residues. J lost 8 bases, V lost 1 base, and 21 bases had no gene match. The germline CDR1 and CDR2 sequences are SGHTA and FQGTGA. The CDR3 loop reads CASSLNRYPGGGGGAYEQFL. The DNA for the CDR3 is TGTGCCAGCAGCTTAAACAGATATCCAGGCGGTGGCGGGGGGGCCTATGAGCAGTTCTTA.

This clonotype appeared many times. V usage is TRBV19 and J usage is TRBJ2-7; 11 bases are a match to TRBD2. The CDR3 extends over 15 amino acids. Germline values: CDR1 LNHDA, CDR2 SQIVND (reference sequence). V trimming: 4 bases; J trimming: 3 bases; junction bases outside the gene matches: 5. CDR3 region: CASSRGGLAGYEQYF. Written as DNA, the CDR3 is TGTGCCAGTAGTAGAGGAGGACTAGCGGGCTACGAGCAGTACTTC.

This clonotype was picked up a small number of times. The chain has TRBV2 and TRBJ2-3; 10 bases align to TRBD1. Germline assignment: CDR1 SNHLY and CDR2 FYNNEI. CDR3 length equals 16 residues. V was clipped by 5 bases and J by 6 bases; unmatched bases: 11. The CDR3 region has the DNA TGTGCCAGCAGTCCCGGGACAGGGGACGAATGGGATACGCAGTATTTT. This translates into CASSPGTGDEWDTQYF.